Sequencing of this T cell receptor beta chain was carried out in a study of blood T cells in healthy people across ages (dated by TCRdb to between 2014 and 2016). Background for the entire study: In model experiments, template switching captured roughly one uniquely barcoded TCR beta cDNA molecule for every two T cells. Age-related changes in TCR beta repertoire diversity were measured in the study by deep sequencing normalized with unique cDNA molecular identifiers. The donors were split into four age groups: young (average around 17 years), middle-aged (roughly 40), aged (about 62) and long-lived (about 74). To avoid experimental bias, donors of different ages were distributed randomly across sequencing lanes. Two additional independent replicas of 1 million unique cDNA reads from the same blood draw were analyzed for two donors (one aged 18 to 30 and one aged 80 or older). Broader findings and caveats from the paper: The CMV infection status of donors was not known, potentially confounding age-related changes in expanded clonotypes. As age increased, observed TCR beta diversity per million T cells dropped in a roughly linear way, and a significant reduction was already evident by age about 40. The percentage of naive T cells measured by flow cytometry correlated strongly with observed TCR beta diversity. The long-lived group showed more naive CD4+ T cells, fewer expanded clones and increased TCR diversity than the aged group, suggesting age selection. Estimates of total diversity from one million sequenced T cells were regarded as lower bounds and underestimates. Because profiling used bulk unsorted PBMCs, naive and antigen-experienced compartments could not be compared conclusively.

The CDR3 goes from the cysteine to the phenylalanine over 15 residues. Only the CDR3 DNA is retained, 45 bases long and in frame from the first base. Concerning this clonotype itself: The antigen it binds to is not known. A junction boundary mismatches the germline segment, possibly from a read error.

Donors were a few dozen systemically healthy Caucasian individuals from Russia aged about 6 to 100 years. Ten milliliters of peripheral blood were drawn from each donor into EDTA-treated Vacutainer tubes. Ficoll-Paque density-gradient centrifugation was used to isolate PBMCs, with at least 6 million per sample. Trizol reagent was used to extract total RNA from the PBMCs, yielding at least 6 micrograms per sample. For every donor, flow cytometry on a PBMC aliquot measured the percentage of naive CD45RAhigh/CD27high T cells. Library construction relied on 5' RACE. The instrument given in TCRdb is Illumina HiSeq 2500. A second PCR of about 6 to 12 cycles was run with a J-beta primer mix and a sample-barcoded 5' primer. A unique molecular identifier was introduced onto each TCR beta cDNA molecule by a template-switch 5' adaptor carrying 12 random nucleotides. At least 3 million CDR3-containing paired-end reads were obtained from each sample. First-strand cDNA was synthesized from all RNA with the Mint cDNA synthesis kit, primed by a TRBC-specific oligonucleotide. Following uracil-DNA glycosylase treatment, a first 18-cycle PCR with universal primers M1SS and BC2_uni_R was performed on all cDNA. In the original analysis: For normalization, 1 million high-quality reads were randomly selected from each sample, with every read carrying a distinct molecular identifier. Instead of being binned into consensus sequences, reads that shared molecular identifiers were thrown out. MiTCR, run with a Q25 quality threshold and the strictest error-elimination algorithm, handled CDR3 identification, clonotype clustering and error correction. A nonparametric unseen species model using Euler transformation provided a lower-bound estimate of total TCR beta diversity. TCRdb ran its own pipeline on the public reads, namely fastp trimming at Q25 and MiXCR clone calling, and kept in-frame beta chains. Under each unique CDR3 protein, matching rows form one entry showing the most common genes and DNA. None of the V and J calls come from the authors' own analysis; TCRdb made them. The sample table lists fewer than 2,000,000 distinct CDR3 sequences, about 31% of them with a count of one. The top ten clonotypes cover roughly 12% of the sample.

The receptor's source is a woman aged 25 to 39 in good health. The sequenced material came from blood. The rearrangement combines TRBV12-3 or TRBV12-4 with TRBJ2-3; too little of a D gene remains to name it. The CDR3: CASSFATTSADTRYF. The DNA is TGTGCCAGCAGTTTCGCGACCACGAGCGCAGATACGCGGTATTTT.